This T cell receptor (beta chain) was captured in a study of long-term antiretroviral therapy in people with HIV. The CDR3 loop spans 13 amino acids. Trimming left V 2 bases short and J 8 bases short, with 12 bases between. CDR1 is SGHDN and CDR2 is FVKESK in the germline V gene. Survey level was the resolution at which the v3.0 immunoSEQ assay ran. The repertoire was sequenced with immunoSEQ multiplex PCR; TCRdb's copy has only in-frame clones and lacks some. The table has about 21,000 clones, approximately 81% seen once. This clonotype was sampled from a man aged 35 to 55 with HIV. Specimen: unsorted PBMCs, collected 0.1 years before starting antiretroviral therapy. This chain links TRBV14 with TRBJ1-2; D gene unclear. The CDR3 DNA follows: TGTGCCAGCAGCCAAACTGCTACGAGGGGCTACACCTTC. It translates to CASSQTATRGYTF.